The 3 T cell receptor beta chains below all came from one sample that was sequenced in a study of blood T cells in healthy people across ages. A second PCR, run for roughly 7 to 11 cycles, used a sample-barcoded 5' primer plus a J-beta primer mix. TCRdb processed the 5' RACE reads anew with MiXCR; each CDR3 protein has one entry. The table shows approximately 670,000 distinct CDR3 sequences, with 40% to 45% occurring only once. Sequences were obtained from blood. These TCRs come from an elderly man in good health.

This chain connects TRBV6-5 to TRBJ2-2; 13 bases line up with TRBD2. The germline V gene encodes CDR1 MNHEY and CDR2 SVGAGI. The CDR3 sequence is 16 residues long. Losses at the gene ends were 2 bases for V and 7 bases for J; bases not matched to a gene: 4. CDR3 protein: CASSYMTSGGNGELFF. The CDR3 DNA reads as TGTGCCAGCAGTTACATGACTAGCGGGGGGAACGGGGAGCTGTTTTTT.

This clonotype was recorded a few times. This rearrangement joins TRBV3-1 to TRBJ2-6; the D gene is possibly TRBD2 (6 bases). The CDR3 totals 16 residues. With 4 bases removed from V and 2 bases from J, the gap between germline ends came to 12 bases. Germline V lookup: CDR1 LGHDT, CDR2 YNNKEL (reference sequence). The DNA of the CDR3 is TGTGCCAGCAGCCTGGGCGGGATGGCTGGGGCCAACGTCCTGACTTTC. This encodes CASSLGGMAGANVLTF.

J is TRBJ2-7 and V is TRBV6-5, with TRBD2 matching over 7 bases. CDR3 length equals 14 residues. Germline CDR1 is MNHEY and CDR2 is SVGAGI. V lost 5 bases to trimming and J lost 3 bases; unmatched junction nucleotides: 7. Written as DNA, the CDR3 is TGTGCCAGCAGTCCCCGGGCGGGGGTCTACGAGCAGTACTTC. Its translation is CASSPRAGVYEQYF.